The 12 T cell receptor beta chains below all came from one sample that was sequenced in a study of blood T cell repertoires in COVID-19. Measured with immunoSEQ multiplex PCR; TCRdb has only the in-frame clones, and not every one. The sample records 120,000 to 150,000 clones, approximately 80% being singletons. The sequencing input was peripheral blood. These receptors all come from a man between 45 and 60 years old with acute or convalescent COVID-19.

The rearrangement joins TRBV27 to TRBJ2-6; TRBD2 is a possible D gene (5 bases). Trimming removed 3 bases from V and 4 bases from J, with 7 bases in between. Germline CDR1 reads MNHEY; CDR2 reads SMNVEV (reference sequence). The CDR3 spans 14 residues. The CDR3 region has the DNA TGTGCCAGCAGTTTCGGGGTAGGGGCCAACGTCCTGACTTTC. It is translated as CASSFGVGANVLTF.

The chain uses TRBV27 and TRBJ1-2; TRBD1 matches at 7 bases. The CDR3 consists of 14 residues. Germline-derived CDR1 and CDR2 are MNHEY and SMNVEV (reference sequence). Losses at the gene ends were 2 bases for V and 7 bases for J; bases not matched to a gene: 7. The CDR3 DNA follows: TGTGCCAGCAGTTTAGATGCAGGGGGAGCTGGCTACACCTTC. Protein sequence: CASSLDAGGAGYTF.

The J gene is TRBJ2-3, the V gene TRBV24-1; TRBD2 might be the D (6 bases). V lost 3 bases, J lost 2 bases, and 11 bases lay in between. This CDR3 has 15 residues. Germline values: CDR1 KGHDR, CDR2 SFDVKD. DNA for the CDR3: TGTGCCACCAGTGATGCGGGACGGCTCACAGATACGCAGTATTTT. Translating it yields CATSDAGRLTDTQYF.

This chain joins TRBV5-8 and TRBJ2-3, with TRBD1 matching 7 bases. CDR3 length equals 16 residues. V lost 6 bases and J lost 6; bases outside the gene matches: 16. Germline assignment: CDR1 SGHTS and CDR2 YDEGEE. The chain's CDR3 is CASIFPWGQSDDTQYF. The CDR3 DNA is TGTGCCAGCATCTTCCCGTGGGGACAGTCGGACGATACGCAGTATTTT. Full variable domain (rest looked up from reference TRBV5-8 and TRBJ2-3): EAGVTQSPTHLIKTRGQQATLRCSPISGHTSVYWYQQALGLGLQFLLWYDEGEERNRGNFPPRFSGRQFPNYSSELNVNALELEDSALYLCASIFPWGQSDDTQYFGPGTRLTVL.

The rearrangement joins TRBV19 to TRBJ2-7; 10 bases fit TRBD1. With 6 bases clipped from V and 3 bases from J, the junction kept 14 bases outside the gene matches. This CDR3 is 17 amino acids long. Germline values: CDR1 LNHDA, CDR2 SQIVND (reference sequence). Written as DNA, the CDR3 is TGTGCCAGTAGCACCCTCCGGGACAGGGGCCCCAACTACGAGCAGTACTTC. Translation: CASSTLRDRGPNYEQYF.

The table lists this clone with a few counts. The chain carries TRBV3-1 (or the pseudogene TRBV3-2) and TRBJ1-1; 8 positions match TRBD1. Germline CDR1 is LGHDT and CDR2 is YNNKEL (reference sequence). The CDR3 is 14 residues long. The J segment lost 8 bases and the V segment lost 0 bases, leaving 5 bases of the junction unmatched. The CDR3 nucleotides read TGTGCCAGCAGCCAAGAGATCCGGACAGGGGAAGCTTTCTTT. Translation: CASSQEIRTGEAFF.

V is TRBV9 and J is TRBJ2-1, with D maybe TRBD1 (6 bases). V shed 3 bases and J shed 7 bases, with 20 bases lying between them. This CDR3 contains 16 residues. Germline CDR1 SGDLS, CDR2 YYNGEE. The CDR3 loop reads CASSARGTGKVNEQFF. As DNA, the CDR3 is TGTGCCAGCAGCGCCCGAGGAACAGGGAAGGTGAATGAGCAGTTCTTC.

This chain joins TRBV19 and TRBJ2-2; no reliable D call. The CDR3 contains 11 residues. Trimming removed 9 bases from V and 0 bases from J, with 2 bases in between. CDR1 LNHDA and CDR2 SQIVND come from the germline V gene (reference sequence). The CDR3 DNA follows: TGTGCCAGCACGAACACCGGGGAGCTGTTTTTT. It translates to CASTNTGELFF.

V is TRBV18 and J is TRBJ2-7; 7 nucleotides agree with TRBD1. J was trimmed by 3 bases and V by 5 bases; bases with no gene match: 1. CDR1 is KGHSH and CDR2 is LQKENI in the germline V gene. CDR3 length: 12 residues. The CDR3 protein is CASSRDSYEQYV. The CDR3 DNA follows: TGTGCCAGCTCAAGGGACAGCTACGAGCAGTACGTC.

The rearrangement links TRBV19 to TRBJ2-3; 11 bases are shared with TRBD2. The CDR3 runs to 17 residues. The V gene's germline CDR1 is LNHDA and CDR2 SQIVND (reference sequence). V lost 1 base, J lost 0 bases, and 3 bases stayed unmatched. CDR3 in amino acids: CASSIGLAGTSTDTQYF. The CDR3 bases are TGTGCCAGTAGTATAGGACTAGCGGGGACTAGCACAGATACGCAGTATTTT.

The rearrangement uses TRBV18 and TRBJ2-1, with D possibly being TRBD2 (6 bases). This CDR3 comprises 17 residues. Germline V gene lookup returns CDR1 KGHSH and CDR2 LQKENI. The V and J ends lost 3 bases and 0 bases respectively, with 15 bases between them. In DNA form, the CDR3 reads TGTGCCAGCTCACCTTCGGGACTCCTGAGCTCCTACAATGAGCAGTTCTTC. This translates into CASSPSGLLSSYNEQFF.

The gene calls are TRBV30 and TRBJ2-3; 7 bases align to TRBD2. The germline V gene encodes CDR1 GTSNPN and CDR2 SVGIG (reference sequence). This CDR3 is 14 amino acids long. V shed 0 bases and J 6 bases; nucleotides not matched to a gene: 6. The CDR3 bases are TGTGCCTGGAGTGTGGGCGGGGGATACGATACGCAGTATTTT. Protein sequence: CAWSVGGGYDTQYF.